Below, one T cell receptor beta chain is given with its context. Its antigen is undetermined. The assay that was used to sequence DNA from cultured CD4+ T cells was the Oncomine TCR Beta short-read assay. TCRdb recomputed calls from the PCR reads with MiXCR, one row per CDR3 protein. This sample has more than 10,000 distinct CDR3 sequences, with about 40% found just once. Treatment here: roughly ten-day PBMC culture with coronavirus spike peptide pools or control peptides (ViraFEST assay). Half the medium was replaced with fresh IL-2 medium on days 3 and 7. This record comes from a study of vaccination and CD4 T cells after COVID-19. CDR1 GTSNPN and CDR2 SVGIG come from the germline V gene (reference sequence). After removal of 4 bases from V and 5 bases from J, the junction contained 11 bases not matched to a gene. The CDR3 extends over 14 amino acids.

The receptor was derived from a human donor who had recovered from COVID-19. J is TRBJ2-7 and V is TRBV30; 7 nucleotides match TRBD1. The source material was CD4+ T cells from blood, cultured in vitro. CDR3 sequence: CAWTSGTDTNEQYF. CDR3 sequence (DNA): TGTGCCTGGACCTCCGGGACAGACACCAACGAGCAGTACTTC. The whole variable domain, remainder taken from reference TRBV30 and TRBJ2-7, is SQTIHQWPATLVQPVGSPLSLECTVEGTSNPNLYWYRQAAGRGLQLLFYSVGIGQISSEVPQNLSASRPQDRQFILSSKKLLLSDSGFYLCAWTSGTDTNEQYFGPGTRLTVT.